This passage covers 4 T cell receptor beta chains from one sample sequenced in a study of blood T cells in healthy people across ages. PCR was performed a second time for about 7 to 11 cycles using a sample-barcoded 5' primer and a J-beta primer mix. TCRdb independently ran MiXCR on the 5' RACE reads; one entry per CDR3 protein. The sample has under 2,000,000 distinct CDR3 sequences, about 50% seen once. What was sequenced was blood. The receptors originated from a woman in her thirties or forties in good health.

Only a few counts were recorded for this clonotype. The genes are TRBV28 and TRBJ2-4; 9 bases line up with TRBD1. This CDR3 region has 15 residues. The ends lost 4 bases at V and 4 bases at J; junction bases unmatched: 5. Germline V lookup: CDR1 MDHEN, CDR2 SYDVKM. The CDR3 reads CASSSPGTGKNIQYF. The CDR3 nucleotides are TGTGCCAGCAGTTCCCCCGGGACAGGGAAAAACATTCAGTACTTC.

The chain employs TRBV9 and TRBJ2-1; tentatively, D is TRBD1 (5 bases). V was clipped by 4 bases and J by 3 bases, with 14 bases between them. Germline V CDR1 and CDR2: SGDLS, YYNGEE. There are 15 residues in the CDR3. In DNA, the CDR3 is TGTGCCAGCAGCCCATGGGGCGAGTACTACAATGAGCAGTTCTTC. It yields the protein CASSPWGEYYNEQFF.

This chain joins TRBV7-9 and TRBJ2-1; D is ambiguous. This CDR3 comprises 16 residues. V shed 2 bases and J shed 8 bases, with 19 bases lying between them. Germline CDR1 is SEHNR and CDR2 is FQNEAQ (reference sequence). Here the CDR3 reads CASSLSRKGLGDEQFF. The CDR3 region has the DNA TGTGCCAGCAGCTTAAGTAGGAAGGGTCTGGGCGATGAGCAGTTCTTC.

This chain links TRBV6-5 with TRBJ2-1; 13 bases map to TRBD2. Germline CDR1 MNHEY, CDR2 SVGAGI. This CDR3 is 18 amino acids long. The ends lost 2 bases at V and 6 bases at J; junction bases unmatched: 10. CDR3 region: CASSYAGLAGTGSNEQFF. CDR3 coding DNA: TGTGCCAGCAGTTACGCGGGACTAGCGGGGACCGGCTCCAATGAGCAGTTCTTC.